This TCR beta chain is drawn from a study of blood T cells in healthy people across ages. General study results and limits: In older individuals, TCR beta diversity per million T cells was lower, falling roughly linearly with age.

Every donor gave approximately 10 milliliters of peripheral blood. At least 7 million PBMCs were isolated per sample. Comments on this clonotype: Antigen specificity is unknown.

Combining a sample-barcoded 5' primer with a J-beta primer mix, a second PCR ran for 7 to 11 cycles. Every sample gave at least 3 million paired-end reads containing CDR3. TCRdb fed the 5' RACE reads into MiXCR, producing one record per CDR3 protein. The sample lists some 320,000 distinct CDR3 sequences; 25% to 30% were seen once. Germline CDR1 SGHTA, CDR2 FQGNSA. The CDR3 spans 15 residues. Losses at the gene ends were 6 bases for V and 4 bases for J; bases not matched to a gene: 6. The material sequenced was blood. The chain uses TRBV7-2 and TRBJ2-3, with 11 bases lining up with TRBD2. The sequence was obtained from a woman in her 70s in good health. The CDR3, as DNA: TGTGCCAGCAGTAGAGTAGCGGGAGGGCCAGATACGCAGTATTTT. It translates to CASSRVAGGPDTQYF.